This is a list of T cell receptor beta chains from one sample in a study of shared clonotypes between healthy human individuals. The protocol was immunoSEQ multiplex PCR, while the TCRdb copy is restricted to in-frame clones and leaves out a portion. The profile shows more than 200,000 clones, under 80% of them singletons. Sequencing was carried out using memory CD4+ T cells sorted from blood. The receptors stem from a man aged 30 to 39 in good health. CDR3s include the opening cysteine and the closing phenylalanine or tryptophan. The order of the fields is V gene, clone size, J gene, D gene, CDR3 length, CDR3 protein, CDR3 DNA. The D gene is left open where the match is weak. Clone size is shown for a subset of rows, as once, few, many or a class of expanded clone.

>TRBV28|few|TRBJ2-7|NA|15
CASSFTSLSLREQYF
TGTGCCAGCAGTTTTACTAGCCTCTCACTCCGCGAGCAGTACTTC
>TRBV18|NA|TRBJ2-7|NA|13
CASSLGTTYEQYF
TGTGCCAGCTCCCTAGGGACAACCTACGAGCAGTACTTC
>TRBV9|NA|TRBJ2-1|NA|14
CASSVLGAYNEQFF
TGTGCCAGCAGCGTATTAGGGGCATACAATGAGCAGTTCTTC
>TRBV6-6|NA|TRBJ1-1|TRBD1|14
CASSTGGAVTEAFF
TGTGCCAGCAGTACAGGGGGCGCGGTTACTGAAGCTTTCTTT
>TRBV11-2|few|TRBJ2-2|TRBD1|17
CASSLDRDRTNTGELFF
TGTGCCAGCAGCTTAGACCGGGACAGGACGAACACCGGGGAGCTGTTTTTT
>TRBV27|NA|TRBJ2-7|NA|15
CASSSRALGAYEQYF
TGTGCCAGCAGCTCTAGGGCCCTCGGAGCCTACGAGCAGTACTTC
>TRBV27|NA|TRBJ2-2|TRBD2|14
CASSAGGWTGELFF
TGTGCCAGTTCAGCGGGAGGTTGGACCGGGGAGCTGTTTTTT
>TRBV5-1|few|TRBJ2-1|NA|15
CASSLVQGGYNEQFF
TGCGCCAGCAGCTTGGTCCAGGGAGGCTACAATGAGCAGTTCTTC
>TRBV5-1|few|TRBJ2-1|NA|15
CASSTTGVNYNEQFF
TGCGCCAGCAGCACGACTGGGGTGAACTACAATGAGCAGTTCTTC
>TRBV7-2|NA|TRBJ2-7|TRBD1|15
CASSSHRGRRYEQYF
TGTGCCAGCAGTTCGCACAGGGGGCGTCGGTACGAGCAGTACTTC
>TRBV7-8|NA|TRBJ1-3|NA|16
CASSLVGGSTGNTIYF
TGTGCCAGCAGCTTAGTCGGGGGGAGTACTGGAAACACCATATATTTT
>TRBV28|NA|TRBJ2-5|TRBD2|14
CASTRAGGRETQYF
TGTGCCAGCACCCGAGCGGGAGGTCGGGAGACCCAGTACTTC
>TRBV4-1|NA|TRBJ1-2|NA|14
CATSQGQANYGYTF
TGCGCCACCTCACAGGGACAAGCTAACTATGGCTACACCTTC
>TRBV28|NA|TRBJ2-3|NA|16
CASSPSGRGLTDTQYF
TGTGCCAGCAGCCCCTCAGGGCGGGGGCTTACAGATACGCAGTATTTT
>TRBV2|NA|TRBJ2-7|NA|14
CASLTGVGSYEQYF
TGTGCCAGCTTGACGGGAGTGGGGTCCTACGAGCAGTACTTC
>TRBV4-1|few|TRBJ2-5|NA|14
CASSQEAGVETQYF
TGCGCCAGCAGCCAAGAAGCAGGGGTGGAGACCCAGTACTTC
>TRBV2|NA|TRBJ1-1|TRBD1|12
CASSGQQGDAFF
TGTGCCAGCAGTGGGCAACAGGGGGACGCTTTCTTT
>TRBV7-2|NA|TRBJ1-1|NA|14
CASSSRVGDTEAFF
TGTGCCAGCAGTTCTAGGGTCGGCGACACTGAAGCTTTCTTT
>TRBV21-1|NA|TRBJ2-3|NA|16
CASSKGAQGCTDTQYF
TGTGCCAGCAGCAAAGGGGCGCAAGGTTGCACAGATACGCAGTATTTT
>TRBV9|NA|TRBJ1-1|NA|12
CASSVMNSEAFF
TGTGCCAGCAGCGTAATGAACAGTGAAGCTTTCTTT
>TRBV30|NA|TRBJ2-7|TRBD2|17
CALRSSGSWGDRYEQYF
TGTGCCCTCCGAAGTAGCGGGAGCTGGGGTGATAGGTACGAGCAGTACTTC
>TRBV19|NA|TRBJ1-5|NA|15
CASSKAGGGNQPQHF
TGTGCCAGTAGTAAGGCAGGTGGGGGCAATCAGCCCCAGCATTTT
>TRBV9|NA|TRBJ1-1|NA|14
CASSVMAENTEAFF
TGTGCCAGCAGCGTTATGGCGGAGAACACTGAAGCTTTCTTT
>TRBV2|NA|TRBJ2-2|NA|14
CASSTVTVTGELFF
TGTGCCAGCAGTACGGTCACTGTCACCGGGGAGCTGTTTTTT
>TRBV28|NA|TRBJ1-1|NA|15
CASSFNRGMGREAFF
TGTGCCAGCAGTTTTAATAGGGGGATGGGCAGGGAAGCTTTCTTT
>TRBV5-1|NA|TRBJ2-3|NA|18
CASSLADTPSEYTDTQYF
TGCGCCAGCAGCTTGGCGGATACTCCTAGTGAGTACACAGATACGCAGTATTTT
>TRBV5-1|NA|TRBJ1-4|NA|13
CASTMGSGEKLFF
TGCGCCAGTACTATGGGGAGTGGTGAAAAACTGTTTTTT
>TRBV2|NA|TRBJ2-2|TRBD1|14
CASSVDRATGELFF
TGTGCCAGCAGTGTAGACAGGGCCACCGGGGAGCTGTTTTTT
>TRBV18|NA|TRBJ1-1|NA|14
CASSPTNTNTEAFF
TGTGCCAGCTCACCAACGAACACGAACACTGAAGCTTTCTTT
>TRBV19|NA|TRBJ2-2|NA|12
CASSIVRGELFF
TGTGCCAGTAGTATAGTTAGAGGGGAGCTGTTTTTT
>TRBV28|NA|TRBJ2-2|TRBD2|16
CASGKGLAANTGELFF
TGTGCCAGCGGCAAGGGACTAGCGGCGAACACCGGGGAGCTGTTTTTT
>TRBV7-2|NA|TRBJ2-3|TRBD2|16
CASSLEGGRRSDTQYF
TGTGCCAGCAGCCTCGAGGGAGGGAGGAGGTCAGATACGCAGTATTTT
>TRBV9|NA|TRBJ2-4|NA|16
CASSVDAFGLGSPQYF
TGTGCCAGCAGCGTAGACGCTTTTGGTCTCGGAAGCCCACAGTACTTC
>TRBV28|NA|TRBJ1-4|TRBD1|16
CASSPWGTGPTGKLFF
TGTGCCAGCTCCCCCTGGGGGACAGGCCCGACGGGAAAACTGTTTTTT
>TRBV29-1|NA|TRBJ2-7|NA|12
CSASWQPYEQYF
TGCAGCGCTAGTTGGCAGCCCTACGAGCAGTACTTC
>TRBV28|once|TRBJ2-3|TRBD2|16
CASSRGTSRRTDTQYF
TGTGCCAGCAGCCGGGGGACTAGTCGACGCACAGATACGCAGTATTTT
>TRBV5-1|NA|TRBJ1-5|NA|15
CASSLHGQANQPQHF
TGCGCCAGCAGCTTACACGGTCAGGCTAATCAGCCCCAGCATTTT
>TRBV7-9|NA|TRBJ2-5|TRBD2|19
CASSFFLAGGPVGTETQYF
TGTGCCAGCAGCTTTTTCCTAGCGGGAGGGCCAGTGGGAACGGAGACCCAGTACTTC
>TRBV7-3|NA|TRBJ2-3|TRBD2|13
CASSLQGGDTQYF
TGTGCCAGCAGCCTTCAGGGAGGGGATACGCAGTATTTT
>TRBV9|NA|TRBJ2-1|TRBD2|14
CASSVASGIREQFF
TGTGCCAGCAGCGTAGCCAGCGGGATACGTGAGCAGTTCTTC
>TRBV7-8|NA|TRBJ2-7|TRBD1|15
CASSSRGLAPYEQYF
TGTGCCAGCAGTTCAAGGGGGCTAGCTCCCTACGAGCAGTACTTC
>TRBV4-1|NA|TRBJ1-2|TRBD1|13
CASSQRQGWGYTF
TGCGCCAGCAGCCAACGACAGGGGTGGGGCTACACCTTC
>TRBV11-2|NA|TRBJ1-1|NA|12
CASSSLRTEAFF
TGTGCCAGCAGCTCCTTGAGGACTGAAGCTTTCTTT
>TRBV18|NA|TRBJ1-1|NA|14
CASSPLFGADEAFF
TGTGCCAGCTCACCACTCTTCGGGGCAGATGAAGCTTTCTTT
>TRBV5-4|NA|TRBJ2-7|TRBD2|16
CASSLGEEGGNYEQYF
TGTGCCAGCAGCTTGGGGGAGGAGGGAGGGAACTACGAGCAGTACTTC
>TRBV2|NA|TRBJ1-4|NA|14
CASSYRVTNEKLFF
TGTGCCAGCAGTTACAGGGTAACTAATGAAAAACTGTTTTTT
>TRBV28|NA|TRBJ2-3|TRBD1|16
CASSLTGTGATDTQYF
TGTGCCAGCAGTCTAACCGGGACAGGGGCCACAGATACGCAGTATTTT
>TRBV18|NA|TRBJ2-4|TRBD2|14
CASSTSGAENIQYF
TGTGCCAGCTCAACTAGCGGGGCCGAAAACATTCAGTACTTC
>TRBV2|few|TRBJ1-5|TRBD1|14
CASSGTGINQPQHF
TGTGCCAGCAGTGGGACAGGGATTAATCAGCCCCAGCATTTT
>TRBV29-1|NA|TRBJ1-2|TRBD1|16
CSVPGQGEGGDYGYTF
TGCAGCGTCCCGGGACAGGGAGAAGGGGGAGACTATGGCTACACCTTC
>TRBV14|once|TRBJ1-5|NA|13
CASSRGNNQPQHF
TGTGCCAGCAGCAGGGGAAACAATCAGCCCCAGCATTTT
>TRBV14|NA|TRBJ2-1|TRBD2|15
CASSHLSGSYNEQFF
TGTGCCAGCAGCCATTTAAGCGGGAGTTACAATGAGCAGTTCTTC